These T cell receptor beta chains were read from a single sample in a study of blood T cell repertoires in COVID-19. Assay: immunoSEQ multiplex PCR; the TCRdb copy retains only in-frame clones and omits some. The sample has 470,000 or so clones; 70% to 90% are singletons. The sequencing sample was made of peripheral blood. The receptors derive from a human donor in a cohort sampled during active COVID-19. Both conserved end residues are part of each CDR3. The order of the fields is V gene, clone size, J gene, D gene, CDR3 length, CDR3 DNA, CDR3 protein. The D gene is left open where the match is weak. Rows may omit the clone size; those that give it use once, few, many or a size class.

>TRBV7-2|.|TRBJ2-7|.|17
TGTGCCAGCAGCTTAGCAAGTCGGAGCGAACCAACCTACGAGCAGTACTTC
CASSLASRSEPTYEQYF
>TRBV19|.|TRBJ1-4|.|14
TGTGCCAGTAGTATCGGCGGGATTAATGAAAAACTGTTTTTT
CASSIGGINEKLFF
>TRBV5-8|.|TRBJ2-5|TRBD2|16
TGTGCCAGCAGCCTCATGGGACTAGCGGGAGAAGAGACCCAGTACTTC
CASSLMGLAGEETQYF
>TRBV19|.|TRBJ2-1|TRBD2|16
TGTGCCAGTAGATCCACTAGCGGGGGTTCCTACAATGAGCAGTTCTTC
CASRSTSGGSYNEQFF
>TRBV11-3|.|TRBJ2-3|.|13
TGTGCCAGCAGCCCCCGAGTAGCAGATACGCAGTATTTT
CASSPRVADTQYF
>TRBV7-7|.|TRBJ2-1|.|13
TGTGCTAGCAGCTCCGACAGATACAATGAGCAGTTCTTC
CASSSDRYNEQFF
>TRBV5-1|.|TRBJ2-3|TRBD2|19
TGCGCCAGCAGCTTGTCTCCAGGGACTAGCGGGAGGGCCGCGGATACGCAGTATTTT
CASSLSPGTSGRAADTQYF
>TRBV5-3|.|TRBJ1-2|TRBD1|15
TGTGCCAGAAACAACCTAACAGGGGACCGGGGCGGCTACACCTTC
CARNNLTGDRGGYTF
>TRBV19|.|TRBJ2-7|TRBD1|15
TGTGCCAGCCAGAACTCTCCTGGACAGGGAACCAAACAGTACTTC
CASQNSPGQGTKQYF
>TRBV2|few|TRBJ2-7|.|14
TGTGCCAGCAGCAGGTCCGGGAGTAGCTACGAGCAGTACTTC
CASSRSGSSYEQYF
>TRBV2|.|TRBJ2-5|TRBD2|14
TGTGCCAGCAAGGATAGCGGGATTAAGGAGACCCAGTACTTC
CASKDSGIKETQYF
>TRBV19|.|TRBJ2-7|TRBD1|13
TGTGCCAGTGAATCGGACAGGGGCTACGAGCAGTACTTC
CASESDRGYEQYF
>TRBV12-5|.|TRBJ1-2|TRBD1|14
TGTGCTAGTGGCCCCCCAGGGGGGTGGTATGGCTACACCTTC
CASGPPGGWYGYTF
>TRBV18|few|TRBJ1-1|.|14
TGTGCCAGCTCACCCCAGGGGATGAACACTGAAGCTTTCTTT
CASSPQGMNTEAFF
>TRBV19|.|TRBJ2-1|.|16
TGTGCCAGTAGTGCTTGGGGTGGGGCCAGCGGGAATGAGCAGTTCTTC
CASSAWGGASGNEQFF
>TRBV7-9|.|TRBJ1-4|.|13
TGTGCCAGCAGCTTTCCAGGCCGGGAAAAACTGTTTTTT
CASSFPGREKLFF
>TRBV7-2|.|TRBJ2-6|.|17
TGTGCCAGCAGCTTAGCGCAGACGGGCTCTGGGGCCAACGTCCTGACTTTC
CASSLAQTGSGANVLTF
>TRBV11-2|.|TRBJ2-3|.|14
TGTGCCAGCAGCTCCCTTTCCAGCACAGATACGCAGTATTTT
CASSSLSSTDTQYF
>TRBV7-2|few|TRBJ2-3|TRBD2|15
TGTGCCAGCAGCGCCCGCGGGGGGGGCACAGATACGCAGTATTTT
CASSARGGGTDTQYF
>TRBV5-4|.|TRBJ2-2|.|18
TGTGCCAGCAGCCGTGCCGGGGCAGGGGCTTTGAAAACCGGGGAGCTGTTTTTT
CASSRAGAGALKTGELFF
>TRBV5-4|.|TRBJ2-2|.|16
TGTGCCAGCAGCTCGTATACGGGTTTGGTATCCGGGGAGCTGTTTTTT
CASSSYTGLVSGELFF
>TRBV3-1/TRBV3-2|once|TRBJ2-5|.|16
TGTGCCAGCACTGTAAACAGGCGCGGAAGAGGCGAGACCCAGTACTTC
CASTVNRRGRGETQYF
>TRBV3-1/TRBV3-2|.|TRBJ2-1|.|15
TGTGCCAGCAGCTCCGGGACTCCCCCAGTTGCGGAGCAGTTCTTC
CASSSGTPPVAEQFF
>TRBV4-2|.|TRBJ1-1|TRBD1|14
TGTGCCAGCAGCCCAGGGACAGGGGGCACTGAAGCTTTCTTT
CASSPGTGGTEAFF
>TRBV7-3|.|TRBJ1-1|.|13
TGTGCCAGCAGCTTACCGGTGAACACTGAAGCTTTCTTT
CASSLPVNTEAFF
>TRBV6-5|.|TRBJ1-2|.|13
TGTGCCAGCAGCACCGGGACAACGATTGACTACACCTTC
CASSTGTTIDYTF
>TRBV20-1|.|TRBJ1-2|.|11
TGCAGTGCTAAACCGGACTATGGCTACACCTTC
CSAKPDYGYTF
>TRBV18|.|TRBJ2-7|TRBD2|15
TGTGCCAGCTCACCACTAGCGGGAAAGGCGTACGAGCAGTACTTC
CASSPLAGKAYEQYF